The source of this T cell receptor beta chain is a study of T-cell memory formation after mild COVID-19. The CDR3 runs to 15 residues. Germline values: CDR1 MNHEY, CDR2 SVGEGT. V lost 6 bases and J lost 0, with 15 bases in between. This clonotype occurred a few times. The antigen remains undetermined. Study conclusions and caveats: The appearance of some responding clones in pre-infection memory suggested that cross-reactive memory joined. Nothing showed for sure that second-wave clones peaking on day 37 were SARS-CoV-2 specific.

5'RACE, which relied on constant-segment primers, yielded TCR alpha and TCR beta cDNA libraries carrying sample barcodes and UMIs. MiXCR was run by TCRdb on the 5' RACE reads, yielding one entry per CDR3 protein. The sample holds roughly 150,000 distinct CDR3 sequences; 11% to 15% are singletons and the top ten take around 27%. Material: PBMCs or a T cell subset sorted from them (not recorded which). The chain employs TRBV6-2 or TRBV6-3 and TRBJ2-7; weak D call: TRBD2 (6 bases). The receptor was isolated from an adult woman who had mild COVID-19 (a few samples of this study predate the infection). Cell type and time point are not known. The CDR3, as DNA: TGTGCCAGCAGGGACTTAGCGGATTACTCCTACGAGCAGTACTTC. Its translation: CASRDLADYSYEQYF.